This T cell receptor (beta chain) was sequenced during a study of OX40 agonist ivuxolimab in advanced cancers. Overall study context: Patients were dosed with the agonistic anti-OX40 (CD134) antibody ivuxolimab. Notes on the study in general: Determination of antigen specificity was not performed for the expanded peripheral T cells. Relatively little clonal expansion, among the lowest observed, appeared in partial responders at 0.1-3.0 mg/kg.

Sequenced by immunoSEQ multiplex PCR; TCRdb stores in-frame clones only, minus some. The sample has 90,000 to 100,000 clones; about 88% are singletons. A note on this clone: Its antigen is not identified.

There are 14 residues in the CDR3. Germline V lookup: CDR1 SGHRS, CDR2 YFSETQ. V was cut by 0 bases and J by 3 bases, with 7 bases left in between. Sequenced material: CD4+ or CD8+ T cells sorted from blood, taken in a trial of the OX40 agonist ivuxolimab. The gene calls are TRBV5-1 and TRBJ1-3; unclear D gene. The clonotype was recovered from an adult with an advanced solid tumor such as melanoma, head and neck, liver or kidney cancer. The CDR3 here is CASSLASSGNTIYF. CDR3 DNA: TGCGCCAGCAGCTTGGCCAGCAGTGGAAACACCATATATTTT.